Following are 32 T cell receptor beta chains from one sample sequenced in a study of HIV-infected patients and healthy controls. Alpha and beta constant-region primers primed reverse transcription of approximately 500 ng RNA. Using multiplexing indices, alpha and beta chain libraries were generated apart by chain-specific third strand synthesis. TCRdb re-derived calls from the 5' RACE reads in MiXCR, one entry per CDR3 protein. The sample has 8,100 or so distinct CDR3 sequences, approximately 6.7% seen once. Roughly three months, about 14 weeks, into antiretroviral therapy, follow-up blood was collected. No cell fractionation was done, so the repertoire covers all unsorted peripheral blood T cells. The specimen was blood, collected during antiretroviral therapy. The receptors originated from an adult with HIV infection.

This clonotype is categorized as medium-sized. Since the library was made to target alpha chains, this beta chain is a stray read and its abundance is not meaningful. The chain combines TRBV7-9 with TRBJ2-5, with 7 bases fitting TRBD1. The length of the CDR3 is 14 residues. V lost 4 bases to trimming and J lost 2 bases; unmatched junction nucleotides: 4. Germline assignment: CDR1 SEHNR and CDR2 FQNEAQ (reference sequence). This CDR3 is CASSSLQGQETQYF. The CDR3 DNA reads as TGTGCCAGCAGCTCCCTACAGGGGCAAGAGACCCAGTACTTC.

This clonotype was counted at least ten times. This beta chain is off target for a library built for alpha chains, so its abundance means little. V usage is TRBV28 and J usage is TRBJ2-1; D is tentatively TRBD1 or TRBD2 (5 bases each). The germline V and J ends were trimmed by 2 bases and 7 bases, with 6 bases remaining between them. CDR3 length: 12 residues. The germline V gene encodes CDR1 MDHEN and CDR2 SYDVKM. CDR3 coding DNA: TGTGCCAGCAGTTTAGAGGGGAATGAGCAGTTCTTC. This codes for CASSLEGNEQFF.

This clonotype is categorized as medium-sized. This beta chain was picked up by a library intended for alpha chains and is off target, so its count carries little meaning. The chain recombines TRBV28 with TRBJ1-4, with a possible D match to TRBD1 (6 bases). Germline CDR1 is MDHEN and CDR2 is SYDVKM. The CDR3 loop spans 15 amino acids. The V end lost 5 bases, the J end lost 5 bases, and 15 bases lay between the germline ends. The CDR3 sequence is CASSLEQGSNEKLFF. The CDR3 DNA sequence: TGTGCCAGCAGTCTAGAACAGGGATCCAATGAAAAACTGTTTTTT.

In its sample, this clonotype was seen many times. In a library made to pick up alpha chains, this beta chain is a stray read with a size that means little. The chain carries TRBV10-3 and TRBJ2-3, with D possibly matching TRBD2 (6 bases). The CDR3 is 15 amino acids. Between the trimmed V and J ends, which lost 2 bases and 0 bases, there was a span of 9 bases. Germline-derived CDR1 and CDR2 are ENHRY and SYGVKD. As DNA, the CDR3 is TGTGCCATCAGTGAGCTTAGCGGTAGCACAGATACGCAGTATTTT. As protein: CAISELSGSTDTQYF.

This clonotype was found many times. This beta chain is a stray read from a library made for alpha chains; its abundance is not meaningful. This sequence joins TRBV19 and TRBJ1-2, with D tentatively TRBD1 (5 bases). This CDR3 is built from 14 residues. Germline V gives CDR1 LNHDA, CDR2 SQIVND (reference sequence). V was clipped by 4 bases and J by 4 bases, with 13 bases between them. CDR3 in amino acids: CASSTPGRLYGYTF. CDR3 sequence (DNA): TGTGCCAGTAGTACCCCGGGACGCCTCTATGGCTACACCTTC. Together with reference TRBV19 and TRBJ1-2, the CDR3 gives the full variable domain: DGGITQSPKYLFRKEGQNVTLSCEQNLNHDAMYWYRQDPGQGLRLIYYSQIVNDFQKGDIAEGYSVSREKKESFPLTVTSAQKNPTAFYLCASSTPGRLYGYTFGSGTRLTVV.

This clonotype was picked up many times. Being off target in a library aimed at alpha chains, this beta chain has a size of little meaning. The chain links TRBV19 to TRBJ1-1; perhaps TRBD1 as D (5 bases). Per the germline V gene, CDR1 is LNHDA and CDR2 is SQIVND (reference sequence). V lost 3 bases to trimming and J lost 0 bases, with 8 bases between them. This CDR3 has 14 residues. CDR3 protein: CASSIWGLNTEAFF. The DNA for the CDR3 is TGTGCCAGTAGTATTTGGGGACTGAACACTGAAGCTTTCTTT. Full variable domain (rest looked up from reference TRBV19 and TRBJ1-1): DGGITQSPKYLFRKEGQNVTLSCEQNLNHDAMYWYRQDPGQGLRLIYYSQIVNDFQKGDIAEGYSVSREKKESFPLTVTSAQKNPTAFYLCASSIWGLNTEAFFGQGTRLTVV.

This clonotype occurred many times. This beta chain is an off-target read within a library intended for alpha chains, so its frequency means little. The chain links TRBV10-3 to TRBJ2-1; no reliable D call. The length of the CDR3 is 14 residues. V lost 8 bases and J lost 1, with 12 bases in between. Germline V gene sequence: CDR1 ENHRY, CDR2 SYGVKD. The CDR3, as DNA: TGTGCCATCGAAGACGCAGGATCCTACAATGAGCAGTTCTTC. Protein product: CAIEDAGSYNEQFF.

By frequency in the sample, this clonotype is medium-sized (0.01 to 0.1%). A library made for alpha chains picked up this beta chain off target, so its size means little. The CDR3 is CASSVGLSSYNEQFF. In DNA form, the CDR3 reads TGTGCCAGCAGCGTGGGACTGAGCTCCTACAATGAGCAGTTCTTC. V is TRBV9 and J is TRBJ2-1, with D possibly being TRBD2 (6 bases). Between the trimmed V and J ends, which lost 2 bases and 0 bases, there was a span of 9 bases. CDR1 is SGDLS and CDR2 is YYNGEE in the germline V gene. The CDR3 sequence is 15 residues long.

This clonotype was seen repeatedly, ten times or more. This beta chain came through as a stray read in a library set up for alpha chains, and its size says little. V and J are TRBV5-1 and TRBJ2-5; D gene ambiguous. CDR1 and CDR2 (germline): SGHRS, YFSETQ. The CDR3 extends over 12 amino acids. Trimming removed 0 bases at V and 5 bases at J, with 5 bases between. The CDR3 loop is CASSLETETQYF. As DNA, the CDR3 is TGCGCCAGCAGCTTGGAAACCGAGACCCAGTACTTC.

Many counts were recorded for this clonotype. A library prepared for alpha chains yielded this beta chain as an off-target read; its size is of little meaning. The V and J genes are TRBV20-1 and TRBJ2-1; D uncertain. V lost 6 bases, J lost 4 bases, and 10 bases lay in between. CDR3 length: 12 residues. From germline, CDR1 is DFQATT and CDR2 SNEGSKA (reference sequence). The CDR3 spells CSAPTTYNEQFF. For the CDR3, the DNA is TGCAGTGCCCCTACGACGTACAATGAGCAGTTCTTC.

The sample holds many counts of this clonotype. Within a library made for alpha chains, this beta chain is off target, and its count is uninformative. Here the CDR3 reads CASSQETSGYTGELFF. The CDR3 DNA sequence: TGTGCCAGCAGCCAAGAGACTAGCGGATACACCGGGGAGCTGTTTTTT. The chain has TRBV3-1 and TRBJ2-2; 9 bases fit TRBD2. The germline CDR1 and CDR2 sequences are LGHDT and YNNKEL (reference sequence). V lost 0 bases and J lost 3; bases outside the gene matches: 2. The CDR3 spans 16 residues. Complete variable domain (other parts from reference TRBV3-1 and TRBJ2-2): DTAVSQTPKYLVTQMGNDKSIKCEQNLGHDTMYWYKQDSKKFLKIMFSYNNKELIINETVPNRFSPKSPDKAHLNLHINSLELGDSAVYFCASSQETSGYTGELFFGEGSRLTVL.

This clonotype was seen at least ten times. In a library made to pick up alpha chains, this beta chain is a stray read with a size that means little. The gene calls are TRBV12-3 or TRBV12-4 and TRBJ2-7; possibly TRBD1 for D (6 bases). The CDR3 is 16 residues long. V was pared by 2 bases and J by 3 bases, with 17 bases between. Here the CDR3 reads CASSLTSAGVSYEQYF. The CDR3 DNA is TGTGCCAGCAGTTTAACTTCCGCAGGGGTTAGCTACGAGCAGTACTTC.

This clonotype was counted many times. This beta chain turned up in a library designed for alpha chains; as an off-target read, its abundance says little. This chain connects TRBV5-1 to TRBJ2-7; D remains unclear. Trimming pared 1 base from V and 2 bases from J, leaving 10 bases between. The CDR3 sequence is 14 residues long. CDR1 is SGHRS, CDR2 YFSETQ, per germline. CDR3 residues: CASSLSPQAYEQYF. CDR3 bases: TGCGCCAGCAGCTTGAGTCCCCAGGCCTACGAGCAGTACTTC.

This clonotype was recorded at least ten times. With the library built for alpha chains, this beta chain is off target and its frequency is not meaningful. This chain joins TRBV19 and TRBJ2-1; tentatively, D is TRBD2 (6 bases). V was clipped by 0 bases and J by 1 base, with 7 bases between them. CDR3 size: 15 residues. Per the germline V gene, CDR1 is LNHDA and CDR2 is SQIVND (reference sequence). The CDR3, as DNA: TGTGCCAGTAGTATAGACGGGAGTTCCTACAATGAGCAGTTCTTC. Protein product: CASSIDGSSYNEQFF. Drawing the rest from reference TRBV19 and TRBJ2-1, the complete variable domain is DGGITQSPKYLFRKEGQNVTLSCEQNLNHDAMYWYRQDPGQGLRLIYYSQIVNDFQKGDIAEGYSVSREKKESFPLTVTSAQKNPTAFYLCASSIDGSSYNEQFFGPGTRLTVL.

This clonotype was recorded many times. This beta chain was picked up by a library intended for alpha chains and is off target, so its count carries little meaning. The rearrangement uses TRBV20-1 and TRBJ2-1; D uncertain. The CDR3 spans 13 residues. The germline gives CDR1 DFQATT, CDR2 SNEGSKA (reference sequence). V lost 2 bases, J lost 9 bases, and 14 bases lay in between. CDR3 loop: CSARRLLQFEQFF. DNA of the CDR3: TGCAGTGCTAGACGCCTGCTACAATTTGAGCAGTTCTTC.

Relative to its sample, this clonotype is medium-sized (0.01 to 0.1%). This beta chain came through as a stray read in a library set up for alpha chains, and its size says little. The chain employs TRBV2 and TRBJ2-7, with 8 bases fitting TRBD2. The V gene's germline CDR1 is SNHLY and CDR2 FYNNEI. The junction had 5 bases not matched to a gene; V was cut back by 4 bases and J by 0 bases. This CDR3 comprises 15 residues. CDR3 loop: CASSAQRGSSYEQYF. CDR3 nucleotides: TGTGCCAGCAGTGCCCAGCGGGGGAGCTCCTACGAGCAGTACTTC.

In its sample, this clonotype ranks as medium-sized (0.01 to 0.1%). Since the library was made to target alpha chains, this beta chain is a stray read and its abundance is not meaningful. The CDR3 coding sequence is TGCGCCAGCAGCCAAGCCCCAGGGATGGTCGAGCAGTACTTC. Encoded protein: CASSQAPGMVEQYF. J is TRBJ2-7 and V is TRBV4-1; possible D gene TRBD1, 5 bases. Germline CDR1 MGHRA, CDR2 YSYEKL. There are 14 residues in the CDR3. V shed 1 base and J shed 6 bases, with 13 bases lying between them.

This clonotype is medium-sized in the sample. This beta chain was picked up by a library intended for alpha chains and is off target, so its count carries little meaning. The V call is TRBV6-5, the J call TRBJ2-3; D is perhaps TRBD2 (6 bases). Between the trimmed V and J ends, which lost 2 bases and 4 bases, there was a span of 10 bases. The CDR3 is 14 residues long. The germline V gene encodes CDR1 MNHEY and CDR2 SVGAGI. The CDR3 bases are TGTGCCAGCAGTTACGGGAGGTCCGCAGATACGCAGTATTTT. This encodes CASSYGRSADTQYF.

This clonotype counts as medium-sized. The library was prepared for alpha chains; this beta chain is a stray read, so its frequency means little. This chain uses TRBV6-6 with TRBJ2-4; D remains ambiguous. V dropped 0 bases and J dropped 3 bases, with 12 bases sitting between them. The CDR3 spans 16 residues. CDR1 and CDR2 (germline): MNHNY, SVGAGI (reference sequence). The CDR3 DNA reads TGTGCCAGCAGTTACTCGACCCAGGTTTTCAAAAACATTCAGTACTTC. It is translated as CASSYSTQVFKNIQYF.

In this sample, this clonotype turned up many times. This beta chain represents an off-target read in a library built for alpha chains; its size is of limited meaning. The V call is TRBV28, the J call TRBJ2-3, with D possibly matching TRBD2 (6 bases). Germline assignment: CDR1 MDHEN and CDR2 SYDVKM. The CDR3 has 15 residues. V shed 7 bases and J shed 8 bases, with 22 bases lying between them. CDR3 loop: CASNSGTRESATQYF. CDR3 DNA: TGTGCCAGCAACTCCGGGACTCGAGAATCTGCTACGCAGTATTTT.

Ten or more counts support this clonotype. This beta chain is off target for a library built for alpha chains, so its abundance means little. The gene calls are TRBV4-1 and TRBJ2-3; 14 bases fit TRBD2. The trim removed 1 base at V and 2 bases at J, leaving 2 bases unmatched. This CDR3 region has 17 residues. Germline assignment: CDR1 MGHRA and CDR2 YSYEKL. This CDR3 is CASSQGTSGRNTDTQYF. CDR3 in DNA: TGCGCCAGCAGCCAAGGGACTAGCGGGAGGAACACAGATACGCAGTATTTT.

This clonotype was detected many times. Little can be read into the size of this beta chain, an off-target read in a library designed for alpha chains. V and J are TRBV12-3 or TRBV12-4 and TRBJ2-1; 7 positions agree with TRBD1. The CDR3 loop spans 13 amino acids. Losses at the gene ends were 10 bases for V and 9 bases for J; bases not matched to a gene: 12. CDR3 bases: TGTGCCATTAAGGGGGCCCCCGAGGGTGAGCAGTTCTTC. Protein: CAIKGAPEGEQFF.

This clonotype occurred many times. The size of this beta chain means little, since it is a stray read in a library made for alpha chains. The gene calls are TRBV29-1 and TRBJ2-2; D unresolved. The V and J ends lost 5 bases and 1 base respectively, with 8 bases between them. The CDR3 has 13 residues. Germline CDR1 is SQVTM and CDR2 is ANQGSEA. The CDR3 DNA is TGCAGCGTTCTATGGGAGAACACCGGGGAGCTGTTTTTT. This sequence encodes CSVLWENTGELFF.

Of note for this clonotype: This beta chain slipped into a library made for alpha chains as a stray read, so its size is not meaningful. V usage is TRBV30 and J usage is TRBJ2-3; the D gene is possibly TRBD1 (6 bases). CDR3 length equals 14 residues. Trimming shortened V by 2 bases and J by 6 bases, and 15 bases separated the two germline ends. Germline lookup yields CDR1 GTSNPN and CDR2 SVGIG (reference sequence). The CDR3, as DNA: TGTGCCTGGAGTACAGGGTCCAGTGGGGATACGCAGTATTTT. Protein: CAWSTGSSGDTQYF.

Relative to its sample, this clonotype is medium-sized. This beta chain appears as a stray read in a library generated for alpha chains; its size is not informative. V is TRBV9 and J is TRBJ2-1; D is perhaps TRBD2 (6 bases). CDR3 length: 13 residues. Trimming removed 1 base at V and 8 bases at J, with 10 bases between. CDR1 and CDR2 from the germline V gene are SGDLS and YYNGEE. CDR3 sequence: CASSVWGEDEQFF. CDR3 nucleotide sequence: TGTGCCAGCAGCGTATGGGGGGAGGATGAGCAGTTCTTC.

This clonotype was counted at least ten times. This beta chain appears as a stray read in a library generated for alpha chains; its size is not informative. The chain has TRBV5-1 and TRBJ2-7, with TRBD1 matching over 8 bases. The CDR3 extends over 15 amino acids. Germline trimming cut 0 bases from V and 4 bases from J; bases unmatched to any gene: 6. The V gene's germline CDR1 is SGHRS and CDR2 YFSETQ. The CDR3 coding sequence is TGCGCCAGCAGCTTGGCCCAGGGGGCTAGGTACGAGCAGTACTTC. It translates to CASSLAQGARYEQYF.

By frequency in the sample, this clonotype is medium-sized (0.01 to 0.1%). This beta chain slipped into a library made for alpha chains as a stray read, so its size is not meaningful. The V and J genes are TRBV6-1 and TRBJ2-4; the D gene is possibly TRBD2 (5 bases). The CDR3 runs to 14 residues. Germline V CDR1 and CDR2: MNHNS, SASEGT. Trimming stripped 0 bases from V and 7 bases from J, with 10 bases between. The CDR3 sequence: CASSEARLPNIQYF. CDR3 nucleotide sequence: TGTGCCAGCAGTGAAGCACGACTACCGAACATTCAGTACTTC.

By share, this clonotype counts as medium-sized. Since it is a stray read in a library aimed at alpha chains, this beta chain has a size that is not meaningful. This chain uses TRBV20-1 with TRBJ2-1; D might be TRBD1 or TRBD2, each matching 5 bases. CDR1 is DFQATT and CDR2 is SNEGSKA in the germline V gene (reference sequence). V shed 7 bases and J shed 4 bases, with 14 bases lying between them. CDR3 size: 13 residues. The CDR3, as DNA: TGCAGTGTACCCCAGGGAGTTTACAATGAGCAGTTCTTC. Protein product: CSVPQGVYNEQFF.

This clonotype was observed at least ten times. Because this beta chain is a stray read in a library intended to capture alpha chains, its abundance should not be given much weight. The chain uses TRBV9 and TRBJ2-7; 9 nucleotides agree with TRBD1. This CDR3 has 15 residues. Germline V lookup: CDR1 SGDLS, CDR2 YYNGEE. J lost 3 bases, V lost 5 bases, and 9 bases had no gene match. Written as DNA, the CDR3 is TGTGCCAGCAGTCAATCCGGGACAGGGATCTACGAGCAGTACTTC. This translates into CASSQSGTGIYEQYF.

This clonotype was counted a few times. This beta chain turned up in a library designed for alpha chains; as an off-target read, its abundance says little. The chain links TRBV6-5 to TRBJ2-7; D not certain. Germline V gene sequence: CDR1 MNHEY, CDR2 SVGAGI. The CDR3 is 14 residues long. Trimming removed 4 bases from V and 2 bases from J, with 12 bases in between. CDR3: CASSWAQPAYEQYF. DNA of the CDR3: TGTGCCAGCAGTTGGGCACAACCGGCCTACGAGCAGTACTTC.

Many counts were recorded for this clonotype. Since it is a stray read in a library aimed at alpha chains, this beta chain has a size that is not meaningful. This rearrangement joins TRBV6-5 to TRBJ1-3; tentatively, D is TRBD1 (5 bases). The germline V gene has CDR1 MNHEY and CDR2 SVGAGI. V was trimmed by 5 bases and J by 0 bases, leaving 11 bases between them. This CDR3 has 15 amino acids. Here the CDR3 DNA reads TGTGCCAGCAGTCAAACAGGTGCCTCTGGAAACACCATATATTTT. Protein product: CASSQTGASGNTIYF.

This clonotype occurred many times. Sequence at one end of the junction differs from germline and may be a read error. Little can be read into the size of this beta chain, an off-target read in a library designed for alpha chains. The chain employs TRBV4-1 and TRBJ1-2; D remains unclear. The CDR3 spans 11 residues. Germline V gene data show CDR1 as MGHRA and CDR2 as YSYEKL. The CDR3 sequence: CASSQDLSLSF. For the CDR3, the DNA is TGCGCCAGCAGCCAAGATCTATCCCTGTCCTTC.